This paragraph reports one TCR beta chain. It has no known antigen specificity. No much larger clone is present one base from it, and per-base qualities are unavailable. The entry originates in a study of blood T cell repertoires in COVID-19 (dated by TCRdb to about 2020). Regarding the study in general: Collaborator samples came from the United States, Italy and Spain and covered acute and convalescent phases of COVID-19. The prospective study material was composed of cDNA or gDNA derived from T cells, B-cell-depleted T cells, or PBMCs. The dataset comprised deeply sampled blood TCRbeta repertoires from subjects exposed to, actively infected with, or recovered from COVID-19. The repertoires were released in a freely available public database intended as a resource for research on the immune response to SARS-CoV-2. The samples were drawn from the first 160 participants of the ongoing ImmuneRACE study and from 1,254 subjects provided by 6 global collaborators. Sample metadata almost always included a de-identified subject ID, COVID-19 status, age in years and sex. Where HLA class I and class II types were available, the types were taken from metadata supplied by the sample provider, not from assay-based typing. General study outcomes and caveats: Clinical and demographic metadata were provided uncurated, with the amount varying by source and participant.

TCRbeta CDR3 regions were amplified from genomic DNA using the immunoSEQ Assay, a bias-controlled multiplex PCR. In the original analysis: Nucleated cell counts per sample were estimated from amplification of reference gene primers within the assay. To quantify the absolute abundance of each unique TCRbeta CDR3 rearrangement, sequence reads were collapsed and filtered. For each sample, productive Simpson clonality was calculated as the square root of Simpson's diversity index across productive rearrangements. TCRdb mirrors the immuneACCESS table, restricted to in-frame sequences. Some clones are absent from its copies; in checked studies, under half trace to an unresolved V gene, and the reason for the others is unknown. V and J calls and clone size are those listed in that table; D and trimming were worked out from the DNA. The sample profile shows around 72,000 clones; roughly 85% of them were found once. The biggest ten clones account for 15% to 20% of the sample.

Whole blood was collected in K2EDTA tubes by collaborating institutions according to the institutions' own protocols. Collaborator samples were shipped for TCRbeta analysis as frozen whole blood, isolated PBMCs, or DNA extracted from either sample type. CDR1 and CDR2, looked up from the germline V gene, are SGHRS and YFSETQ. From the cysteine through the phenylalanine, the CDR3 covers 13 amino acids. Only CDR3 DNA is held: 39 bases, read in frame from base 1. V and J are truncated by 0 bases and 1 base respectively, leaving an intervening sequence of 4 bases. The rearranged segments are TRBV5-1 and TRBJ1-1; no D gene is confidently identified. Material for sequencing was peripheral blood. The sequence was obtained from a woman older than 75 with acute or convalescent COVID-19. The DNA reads TGCGCCAGCAGCTTGGGCGAGAACACTGAAGCTTTCTTT. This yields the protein CASSLGENTEAFF.